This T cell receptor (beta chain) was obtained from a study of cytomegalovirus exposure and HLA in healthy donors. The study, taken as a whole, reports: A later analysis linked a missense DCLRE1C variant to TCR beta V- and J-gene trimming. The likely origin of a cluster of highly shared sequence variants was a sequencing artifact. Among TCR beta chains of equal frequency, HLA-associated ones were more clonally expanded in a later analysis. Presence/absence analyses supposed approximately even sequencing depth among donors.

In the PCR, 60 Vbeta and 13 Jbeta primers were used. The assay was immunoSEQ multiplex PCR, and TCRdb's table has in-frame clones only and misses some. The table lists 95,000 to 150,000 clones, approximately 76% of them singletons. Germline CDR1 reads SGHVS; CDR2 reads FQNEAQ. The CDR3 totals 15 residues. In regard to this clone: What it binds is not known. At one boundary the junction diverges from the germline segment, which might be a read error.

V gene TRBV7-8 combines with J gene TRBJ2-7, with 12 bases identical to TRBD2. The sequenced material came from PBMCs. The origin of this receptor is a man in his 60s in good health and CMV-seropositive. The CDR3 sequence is CASSSLPGTSGSPHF. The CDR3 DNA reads TGTGCCAGCAGCTCATTACCCGGGACTAGCGGGTCCCCCCACTTC.